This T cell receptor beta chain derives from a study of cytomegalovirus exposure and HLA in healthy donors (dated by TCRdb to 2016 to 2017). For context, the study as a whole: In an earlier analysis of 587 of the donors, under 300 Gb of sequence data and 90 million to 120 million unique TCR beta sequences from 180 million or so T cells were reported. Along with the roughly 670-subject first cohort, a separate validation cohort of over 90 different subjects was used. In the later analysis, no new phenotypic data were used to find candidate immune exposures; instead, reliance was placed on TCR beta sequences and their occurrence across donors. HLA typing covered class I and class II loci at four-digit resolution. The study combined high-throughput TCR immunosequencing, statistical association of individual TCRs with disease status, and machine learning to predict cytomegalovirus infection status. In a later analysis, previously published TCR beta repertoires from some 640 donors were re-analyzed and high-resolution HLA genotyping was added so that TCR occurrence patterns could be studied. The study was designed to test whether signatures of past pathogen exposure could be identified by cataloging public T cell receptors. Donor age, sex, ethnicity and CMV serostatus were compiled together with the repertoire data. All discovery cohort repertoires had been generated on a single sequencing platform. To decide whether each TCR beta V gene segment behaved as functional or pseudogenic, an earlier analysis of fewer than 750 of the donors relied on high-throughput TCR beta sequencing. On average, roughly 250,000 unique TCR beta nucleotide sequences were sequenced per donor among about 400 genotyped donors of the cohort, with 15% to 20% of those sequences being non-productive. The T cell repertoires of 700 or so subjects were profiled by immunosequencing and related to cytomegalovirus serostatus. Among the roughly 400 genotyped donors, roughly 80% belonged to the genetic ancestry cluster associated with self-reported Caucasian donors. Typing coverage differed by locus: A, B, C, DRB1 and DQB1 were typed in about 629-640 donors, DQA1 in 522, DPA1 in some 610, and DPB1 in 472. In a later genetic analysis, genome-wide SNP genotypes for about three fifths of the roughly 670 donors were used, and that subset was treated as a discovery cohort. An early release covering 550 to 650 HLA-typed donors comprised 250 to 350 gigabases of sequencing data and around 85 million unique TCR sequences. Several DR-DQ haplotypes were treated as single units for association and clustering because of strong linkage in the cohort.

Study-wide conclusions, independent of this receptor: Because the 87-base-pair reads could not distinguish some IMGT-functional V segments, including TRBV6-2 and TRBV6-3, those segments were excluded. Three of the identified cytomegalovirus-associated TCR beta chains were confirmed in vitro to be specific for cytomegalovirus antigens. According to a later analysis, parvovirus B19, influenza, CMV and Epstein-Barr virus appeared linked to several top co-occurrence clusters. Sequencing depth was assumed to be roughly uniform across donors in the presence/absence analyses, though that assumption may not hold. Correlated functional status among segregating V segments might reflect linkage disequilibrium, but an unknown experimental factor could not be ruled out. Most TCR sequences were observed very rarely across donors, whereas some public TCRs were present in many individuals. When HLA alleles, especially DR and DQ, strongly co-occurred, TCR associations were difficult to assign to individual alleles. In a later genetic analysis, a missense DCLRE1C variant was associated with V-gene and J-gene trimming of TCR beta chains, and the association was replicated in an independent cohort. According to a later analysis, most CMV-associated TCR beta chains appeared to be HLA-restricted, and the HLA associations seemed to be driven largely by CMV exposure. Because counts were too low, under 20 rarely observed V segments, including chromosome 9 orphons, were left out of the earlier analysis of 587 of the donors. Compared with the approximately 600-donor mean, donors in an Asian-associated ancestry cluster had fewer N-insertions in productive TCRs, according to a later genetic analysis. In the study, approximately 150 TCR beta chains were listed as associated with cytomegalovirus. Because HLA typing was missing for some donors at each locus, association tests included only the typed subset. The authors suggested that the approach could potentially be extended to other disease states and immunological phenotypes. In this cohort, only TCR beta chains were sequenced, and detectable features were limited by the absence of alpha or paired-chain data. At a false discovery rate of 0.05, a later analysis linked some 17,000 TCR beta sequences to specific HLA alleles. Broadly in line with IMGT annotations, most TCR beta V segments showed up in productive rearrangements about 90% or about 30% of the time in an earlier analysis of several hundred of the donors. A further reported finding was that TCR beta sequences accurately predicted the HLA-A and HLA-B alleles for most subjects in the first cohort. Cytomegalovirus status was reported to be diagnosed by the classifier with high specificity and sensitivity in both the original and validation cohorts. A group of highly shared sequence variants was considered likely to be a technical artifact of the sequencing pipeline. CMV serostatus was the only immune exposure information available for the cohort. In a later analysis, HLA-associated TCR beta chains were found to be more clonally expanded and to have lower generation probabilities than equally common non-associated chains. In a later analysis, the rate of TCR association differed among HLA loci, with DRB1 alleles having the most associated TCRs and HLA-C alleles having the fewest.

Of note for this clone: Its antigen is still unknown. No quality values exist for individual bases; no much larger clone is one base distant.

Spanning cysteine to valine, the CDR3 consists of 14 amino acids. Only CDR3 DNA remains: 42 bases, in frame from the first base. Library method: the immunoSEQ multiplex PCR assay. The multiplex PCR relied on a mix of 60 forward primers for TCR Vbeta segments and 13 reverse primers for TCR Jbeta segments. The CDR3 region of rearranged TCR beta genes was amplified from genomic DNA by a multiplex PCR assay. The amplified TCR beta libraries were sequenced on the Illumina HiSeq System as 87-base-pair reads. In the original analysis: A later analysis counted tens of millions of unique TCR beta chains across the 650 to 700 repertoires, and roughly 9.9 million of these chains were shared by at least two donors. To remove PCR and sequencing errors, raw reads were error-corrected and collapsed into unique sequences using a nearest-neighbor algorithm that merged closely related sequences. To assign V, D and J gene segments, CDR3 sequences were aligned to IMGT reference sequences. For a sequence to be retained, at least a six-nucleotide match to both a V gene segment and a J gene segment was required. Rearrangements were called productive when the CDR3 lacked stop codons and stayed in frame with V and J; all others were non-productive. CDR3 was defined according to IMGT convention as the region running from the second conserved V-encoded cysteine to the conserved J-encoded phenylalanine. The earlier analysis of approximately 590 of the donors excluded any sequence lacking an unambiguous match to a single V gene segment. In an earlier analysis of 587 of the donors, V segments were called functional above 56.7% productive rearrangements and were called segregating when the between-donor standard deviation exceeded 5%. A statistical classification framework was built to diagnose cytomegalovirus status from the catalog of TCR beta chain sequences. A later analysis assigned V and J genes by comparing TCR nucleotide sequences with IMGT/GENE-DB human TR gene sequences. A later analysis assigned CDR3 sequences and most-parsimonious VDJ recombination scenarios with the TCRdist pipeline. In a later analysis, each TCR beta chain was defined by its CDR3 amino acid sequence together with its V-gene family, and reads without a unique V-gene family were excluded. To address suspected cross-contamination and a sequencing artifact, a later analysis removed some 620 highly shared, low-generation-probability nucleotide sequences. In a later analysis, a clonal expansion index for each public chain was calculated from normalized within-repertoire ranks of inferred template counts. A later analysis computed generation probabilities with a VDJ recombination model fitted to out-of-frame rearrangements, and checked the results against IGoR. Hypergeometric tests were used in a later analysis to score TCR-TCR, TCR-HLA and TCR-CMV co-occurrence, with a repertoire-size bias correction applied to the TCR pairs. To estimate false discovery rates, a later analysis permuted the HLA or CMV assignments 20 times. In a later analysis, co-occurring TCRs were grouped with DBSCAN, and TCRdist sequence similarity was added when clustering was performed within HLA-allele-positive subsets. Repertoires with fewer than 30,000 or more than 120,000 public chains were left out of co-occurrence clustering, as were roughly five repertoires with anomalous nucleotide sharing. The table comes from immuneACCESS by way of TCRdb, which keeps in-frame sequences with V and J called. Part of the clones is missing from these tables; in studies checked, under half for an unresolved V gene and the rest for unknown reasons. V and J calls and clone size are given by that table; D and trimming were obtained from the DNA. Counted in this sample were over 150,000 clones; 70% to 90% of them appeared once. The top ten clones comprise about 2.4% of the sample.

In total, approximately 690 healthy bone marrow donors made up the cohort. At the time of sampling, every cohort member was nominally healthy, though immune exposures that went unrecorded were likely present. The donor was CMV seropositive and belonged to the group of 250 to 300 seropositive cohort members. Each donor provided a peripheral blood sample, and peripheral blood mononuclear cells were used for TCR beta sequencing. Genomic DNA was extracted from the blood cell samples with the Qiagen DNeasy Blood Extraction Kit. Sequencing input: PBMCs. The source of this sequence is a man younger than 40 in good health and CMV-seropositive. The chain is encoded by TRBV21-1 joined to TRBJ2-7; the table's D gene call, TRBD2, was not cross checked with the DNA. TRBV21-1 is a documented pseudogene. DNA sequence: TGTGCCAGCAGCACCAAGTACACTACTTCCGAGCAGTACGTC. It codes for CASSTKYTTSEQYV.